Listed below are T cell receptor beta chains from one sample, sequenced in a study of vaccination and CD4 T cells after COVID-19. For these TCRs, the target antigens are not known. A single record per CDR3 protein comes from TCRdb applying MiXCR to the PCR reads. The sample contains roughly 10,000 distinct CDR3 sequences, roughly 50% of which appear only once. Material: CD4+ T cells from blood, cultured in vitro. These receptors were obtained from a human donor who had recovered from COVID-19. Both conserved end residues are part of each CDR3. Each record gives: clone size, V gene, D gene, J gene, CDR3 DNA, CDR3 protein. The D gene is left open where the match is weak. Expanded clones are given a class, and other clones once, few, many or no size at all.

NA	TRBV5-1	NA	TRBJ2-2	TGCGCCAGCAGCTTGGACGACACCGGGGAGCTGTTTTTT	CASSLDDTGELFF
few	TRBV6-4	NA	TRBJ2-1	TGTGCCAGCAGTGCCGACAGGCTGAATTACAATGAGCAGTTCTTC	CASSADRLNYNEQFF
NA	TRBV6-5	TRBD1	TRBJ2-7	TGTGCCAGCAGTTCCCGGGACAGGGGATACGAGCAGTACTTC	CASSSRDRGYEQYF
NA	TRBV7-2	TRBD2	TRBJ2-5	TGTGCCAGCAGCCGGCGGGGGGTAGCGTCCCAAGAGACCCAGTACTTC	CASSRRGVASQETQYF
few	TRBV6-1	TRBD1	TRBJ1-5	TGTGCCAGCAGAGAGACAGGGATTGAGAATCAGCCCCAGCATTTT	CASRETGIENQPQHF
NA	TRBV20-1	NA	TRBJ2-4	TGCAGTGCTAGAGCTCTTAGGGGGTTAAGTGGCATTCAGTACTTC	CSARALRGLSGIQYF
medium-sized	TRBV6-1	TRBD1	TRBJ1-3	TGTGCCAGCAGTGAACCCGGACAGGGAGGTGGAAACACCATATATTTT	CASSEPGQGGGNTIYF
NA	TRBV10-3	TRBD1	TRBJ1-5	TGTGCCGTCGGGACAGGGTTTACTGTGAACCAGCCCCAGCATTTT	CAVGTGFTVNQPQHF
NA	TRBV12-3/TRBV12-4	NA	TRBJ2-3	TGTGCCAGCAGGCGCCTCGTTTATGGAGATACGCAGTATTTT	CASRRLVYGDTQYF
NA	TRBV7-2	NA	TRBJ1-2	TGTGCCACCTACCGGGGCTATGGCTACACCTTC	CATYRGYGYTF
NA	TRBV19	NA	TRBJ2-1	TGTGCCAGTAGTTTAGTTGCTACTATCCGTAATGCGAATGAGCAGTTCTTC	CASSLVATIRNANEQFF
NA	TRBV28	NA	TRBJ2-7	TGTGCCAGCAGAACGAGGGACTACGAGCAGTACTTC	CASRTRDYEQYF
large	TRBV20-1	TRBD1	TRBJ2-7	TGCAGTGCTAGAGAGGGGACAGGGGGATACGAGCAGTACTTC	CSAREGTGGYEQYF
few	TRBV20-1	NA	TRBJ1-1	TGCAGTGCTCCTCAGGGGTGGGGCACTGAAGCTTTCTTT	CSAPQGWGTEAFF
NA	TRBV20-1	NA	TRBJ1-4	TGCAGTGCTAGAGATAGTCGGGGTCTCGAAAAACTGTTTTTT	CSARDSRGLEKLFF
NA	TRBV21-1	NA	TRBJ2-3	TGTGCCAGCAGCAAAGTTCGGGGGAGGGGGGGCACAGATACGCAGTATTTT	CASSKVRGRGGTDTQYF
large	TRBV25-1	NA	TRBJ1-5	TGTGCCAGCAGCAGGCCAGGCTTCAATCAGCCCCAGCATTTT	CASSRPGFNQPQHF
medium-sized	TRBV7-2	NA	TRBJ1-5	TGTGCCAGCAGCCCGAGGGGGTTTCAGCCCCAGCATTTT	CASSPRGFQPQHF
NA	TRBV19	TRBD2	TRBJ2-7	TGTGCCAGTAGTATGGTAGTGGGGACTAGGCCTCTGGAGCAGTACTTC	CASSMVVGTRPLEQYF
NA	TRBV7-9	NA	TRBJ1-6	TGCGCCAGCAGCCTTACAGGGTCTGTGAGGAATTCACCCCTCCACTTT	CASSLTGSVRNSPLHF
NA	TRBV18	TRBD1	TRBJ1-2	TGTGCCAGCTCACCGGGGACAGGGGGGGACTATGGCTACACCTTC	CASSPGTGGDYGYTF
NA	TRBV28	NA	TRBJ2-5	TGTGCCAGCAGTTTGGGCAGACAAGAGACCCAGTACTTC	CASSLGRQETQYF
NA	TRBV2	NA	TRBJ2-7	TGTGCCAGCAGTAACAGGGTTGAGCAGTACTTC	CASSNRVEQYF
NA	TRBV28	NA	TRBJ1-1	TGTGCCAGCAGTTCGGTGGGCTTAAGCACTGAAGCTTTCTTT	CASSSVGLSTEAFF
NA	TRBV12-3/TRBV12-4	TRBD1	TRBJ2-7	TGTGCCAGCAGTCCCGGGACAGGGTATTCCTACGAGCAGTACTTC	CASSPGTGYSYEQYF
NA	TRBV2	TRBD2	TRBJ2-3	TGTGCCAGCAGTGGGGCGGGAGTGGTCACAGATACGCAGTATTTT	CASSGAGVVTDTQYF